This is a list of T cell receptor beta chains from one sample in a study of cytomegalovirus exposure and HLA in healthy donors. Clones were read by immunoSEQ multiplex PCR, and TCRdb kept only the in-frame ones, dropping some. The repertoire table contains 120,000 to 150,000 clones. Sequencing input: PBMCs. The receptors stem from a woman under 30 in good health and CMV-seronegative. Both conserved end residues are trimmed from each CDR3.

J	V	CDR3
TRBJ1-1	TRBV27	ASSFQGGTEAF
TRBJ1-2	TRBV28	ASRMGQANFYGYT
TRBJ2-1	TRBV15	ATSRGLEYNEQF
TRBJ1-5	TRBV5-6	ASSLGGQGGQPQH
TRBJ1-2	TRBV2	ANSRQYGYT
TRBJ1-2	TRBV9	ASSVGSRLGGGYT
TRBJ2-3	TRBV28	ASSPPPLLAGEVWADTQY
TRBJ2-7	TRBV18	ASSPQRPGQSYEQY
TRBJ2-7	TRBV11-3	ASSLGTSGVYEQY
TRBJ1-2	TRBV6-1	ASSIRQSSHYGYT
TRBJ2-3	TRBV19	ASSLGQTDTQY
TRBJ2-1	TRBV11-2	ASSLSARGLAVYNEQF
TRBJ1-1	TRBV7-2	ASSLGRVMNTEAF
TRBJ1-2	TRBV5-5	ASSGSGDYYGYT
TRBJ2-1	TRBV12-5	ASGLGSGPSYNEQF
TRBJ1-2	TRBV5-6	ASSGEVSSISPFYGYT
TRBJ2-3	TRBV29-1	SVDIGFQDTQY
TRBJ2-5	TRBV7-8	ASSRDRKETQY
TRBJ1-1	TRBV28	ASRVPGGDTEAF
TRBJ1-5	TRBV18	ASSPIKESNQPQH
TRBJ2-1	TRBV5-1	ASSSGLNEQF
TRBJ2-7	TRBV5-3	ARSLAFGTPIEQY
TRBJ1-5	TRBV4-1	ASSRQGFSQPQH
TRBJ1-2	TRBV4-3	ASSQTQGSFGGYT
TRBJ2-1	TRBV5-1	ASSLTGTAPNNEQF
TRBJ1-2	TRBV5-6	ASSIGLNYGYT
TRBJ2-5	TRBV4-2	ASSRWLAEETQY
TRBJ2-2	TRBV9	ASSGTGTELF
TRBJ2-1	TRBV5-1	ASSVRLAGVRNEQF
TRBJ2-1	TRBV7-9	ASSILGLAGDNEQF
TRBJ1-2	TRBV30	ASSTGPHGYT
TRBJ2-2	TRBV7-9	AVNPPGTTNSGELF
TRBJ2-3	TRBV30	AWKIGGYTQY
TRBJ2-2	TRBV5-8	ASRKTSGSWFSNTGELF
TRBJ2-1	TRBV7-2	ASSPSEYEQF
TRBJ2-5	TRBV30	AWGRAETQY
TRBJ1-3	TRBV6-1	ASSEREQSSSSGNTIY
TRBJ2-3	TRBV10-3	AISRQGATFTDTQY